One and the same sample provided the 25 T cell receptor beta chains below, sequenced in a study of early T cells in non-severe SARS-CoV-2 infection. TCRdb independently ran MiXCR on the 5' RACE reads; one entry per CDR3 protein. The repertoire consists of approximately 70,000 distinct CDR3 sequences, with approximately 13% occurring once and the leading ten covering 5.2%. Sequencing was performed on whole blood. The receptor set was obtained from an adult who was a healthcare worker with PCR-confirmed SARS-CoV-2 infection or an uninfected control (not recorded which).

This clonotype was detected ten times or more. The rearrangement uses TRBV6-5 and TRBJ1-1; 11 bases fit TRBD1. The CDR3 is 16 residues long. Looked up from germline, CDR1 is MNHEY and CDR2 is SVGAGI. The junction had 9 bases not matched to a gene; V was cut back by 6 bases and J by 3 bases. CDR3 protein: CASSRPGTGGYTEAFF. DNA for the CDR3: TGTGCCAGCAGCCGACCCGGGACAGGGGGGTACACTGAAGCTTTCTTT.

This sequence joins TRBV10-3 and TRBJ1-6; TRBD1 agrees at 7 bases. J lost 7 bases, V lost 11 bases, and 8 bases had no gene match. Looked up from germline, CDR1 is ENHRY and CDR2 is SYGVKD. The CDR3 spans 13 residues. The CDR3 nucleotides read TGTGCCGTCCTCAGGGGGGGAAATTCACCCCTCCACTTT. Encoded protein: CAVLRGGNSPLHF.

This clonotype was observed a handful of times. The chain combines TRBV25-1 with TRBJ2-7; unclear D gene. This CDR3 region has 11 residues. Trimming removed 8 bases at V and 2 bases at J, with 7 bases between. Per the germline V gene, CDR1 is MGHDK and CDR2 is SYGVNS. The CDR3 nucleotides read TGTGCCAGCGGCCTTACCTACGAGCAGTACTTC. Its translation: CASGLTYEQYF.

Many counts were recorded for this clonotype. This chain uses TRBV1 with TRBJ2-3. TRBV1 is listed as a pseudogene. This CDR3 comprises 14 residues. For the CDR3, the DNA is TGCACCAGCAGCCAAGGGCAGCGCACAGATACGCAGTATTTT. Translating it yields CTSSQGQRTDTQYF.

Many counts were recorded for this clonotype. V usage is TRBV20-1 and J usage is TRBJ1-4; unclear D gene. Germline loops: CDR1 DFQATT, CDR2 SNEGSKA (reference sequence). The CDR3 has 13 residues. V was cut by 1 base and J by 8 bases, with 11 bases left in between. The CDR3 DNA reads TGCAGTGCTAGAGGGCTCCAGGTCGAAAAACTGTTTTTT. This encodes CSARGLQVEKLFF.

At least ten counts were recorded for this clonotype. The rearrangement joins TRBV12-3 or TRBV12-4 to TRBJ2-5, with D possibly being TRBD1 (6 bases). The CDR3 covers 13 residues. V lost 6 bases and J lost 5, with 13 bases in between. The DNA for the CDR3 is TGTGCCAGCAGCCCTTCAGGGGTGGAGACCCAGTACTTC. As protein: CASSPSGVETQYF.

This clonotype was picked up many times. The chain has TRBV11-3 and TRBJ2-1, with 11 bases identical to TRBD2. The V and J ends lost 5 bases and 0 bases, in that order; junction bases with no gene match: 6. Germline V lookup: CDR1 SGHNT, CDR2 YENEEA. CDR3 size: 17 residues. CDR3 nucleotide sequence: TGTGCCAGCAGCCAGAGGACTAGCGGGCGCTCCTACAATGAGCAGTTCTTC. Protein: CASSQRTSGRSYNEQFF.

This chain joins TRBV6-2 or TRBV6-3 and TRBJ2-2; TRBD2 matches at 7 bases. This CDR3 has 14 amino acids. Germline CDR1 is MNHEY and CDR2 is SVGEGT. The V segment lost 6 bases and the J segment 8 bases; nucleotides outside the gene matches: 9. The chain's CDR3 is CASSQAPSGGELFF. CDR3 DNA: TGTGCCAGCAGCCAGGCCCCTAGCGGTGGGGAGCTGTTTTTT.

V is TRBV12-5 and J is TRBJ2-2; D is perhaps TRBD1 or TRBD2 (5 bases each). V was clipped by 6 bases and J by 3 bases, with 8 bases between them. In germline, CDR1 is LGHNT, CDR2 FRNRAP. The CDR3 is made up of 13 amino acids. The CDR3 sequence: CASGRGDTGELFF. CDR3 in DNA: TGTGCTAGTGGACGAGGGGACACCGGGGAGCTGTTTTTT. Based on the CDR3 plus reference TRBV12-5 and TRBJ2-2, the full variable domain is DARVTQTPRHKVTEMGQEVTMRCQPILGHNTVFWYRQTMMQGLELLAYFRNRAPLDDSGMPKDRFSAEMPDATLATLKIQPSEPRDSAVYFCASGRGDTGELFFGEGSRLTVL.

Points on this clonotype: The junction shows a germline mismatch at one end, possibly a read error. The V and J genes are TRBV7-2 and TRBJ2-7; tentative D call: TRBD1 (5 bases). CDR1 is SGHTA and CDR2 is FQGNSA in the germline V gene. This CDR3 contains 16 residues. CDR3 sequence reads: CACSLYLGLQHYEQYF. The CDR3 nucleotides are TGTGCCTGCAGCTTATATTTGGGGCTGCAGCACTACGAGCAGTACTTC. The full variable domain, completed using reference TRBV7-2 and TRBJ2-7, is GAGVSQSPSNKVTEKGKDVELRCDPISGHTALYWYRQSLGQGLEFLIYFQGNSAPDKSGLPSDRFSAERTGGSVSTLTIQRTQQEDSAVYLCACSLYLGLQHYEQYFGPGTRLTVT.

This clonotype was counted ten times or more. The V call is TRBV5-5, the J call TRBJ1-5, with D possibly TRBD1 on 5 matching bases. The CDR3 consists of 15 residues. Germline V gene lookup returns CDR1 SGHKS and CDR2 YYEKEE (reference sequence). V gave up 0 bases and J gave up 0 bases, with 7 bases separating them. The CDR3 protein is CASSLADSSNQPQHF. CDR3 coding DNA: TGTGCCAGCAGCTTGGCCGACAGTAGCAATCAGCCCCAGCATTTT.

This clonotype was counted ten times or more. The chain uses TRBV29-1 and TRBJ2-3; a weak D match, TRBD1 (6 bases). This CDR3 contains 11 residues. The ends were cut back, 7 bases at V and 2 bases at J, with 7 bases in the middle. Looked up from germline, CDR1 is SQVTM and CDR2 is ANQGSEA. The DNA of the CDR3 is TGCAGCGGGGACACCACAGATACGCAGTATTTT. Its translation: CSGDTTDTQYF.

This clonotype was seen a few times. The chain employs TRBV5-1 and TRBJ2-4, with 7 positions matching TRBD1. The CDR3 is 14 residues long. Losses at the gene ends were 2 bases for V and 10 bases for J; bases not matched to a gene: 9. Germline CDR1 is SGHRS and CDR2 is YFSETQ. The CDR3 loop is CASSLPGQESIQYF. The CDR3 DNA is TGCGCCAGCAGCTTACCCGGACAGGAAAGTATTCAGTACTTC. The full variable domain, completed using reference TRBV5-1 and TRBJ2-4, is KAGVTQTPRYLIKTRGQQVTLSCSPISGHRSVSWYQQTPGQGLQFLFEYFSETQRNKGNFPGRFSGRQFSNSRSEMNVSTLELGDSALYLCASSLPGQESIQYFGAGTRLSVL.

The chain recombines TRBV9 with TRBJ1-5, with a tentative D call TRBD1 (5 bases). The V end lost 0 bases, the J end lost 5 bases, and 12 bases lay between the germline ends. The CDR3 extends over 15 amino acids. The germline V gene encodes CDR1 SGDLS and CDR2 YYNGEE. CDR3 sequence: CASSVGSGPDQPQHF. CDR3 DNA: TGTGCCAGCAGCGTAGGTTCGGGACCTGATCAGCCCCAGCATTTT.

In its sample, this clonotype was seen many times. The genes are TRBV7-2 and TRBJ1-2, with 11 bases aligning to TRBD1. Germline trimming cut 5 bases from V and 4 bases from J; bases unmatched to any gene: 6. The CDR3 has 15 amino acids. Germline V gene data show CDR1 as SGHTA and CDR2 as FQGNSA. CDR3 loop: CASSEGQGAGYGYTF. The CDR3, as DNA: TGTGCCAGCAGCGAAGGACAGGGGGCGGGCTATGGCTACACCTTC. The full variable domain, completed using reference TRBV7-2 and TRBJ1-2, is GAGVSQSPSNKVTEKGKDVELRCDPISGHTALYWYRQSLGQGLEFLIYFQGNSAPDKSGLPSDRFSAERTGGSVSTLTIQRTQQEDSAVYLCASSEGQGAGYGYTFGSGTRLTVV.

The rearrangement links TRBV6-5 to TRBJ1-1; weak D call: TRBD1 (5 bases). Trimming cost V 6 bases and J 4 bases, with 18 bases left between them. Looked up from germline, CDR1 is MNHEY and CDR2 is SVGAGI. The CDR3 extends over 15 amino acids. CDR3 sequence reads: CASRFQAQGFTEAFF. CDR3 DNA sequence: TGTGCCAGCAGGTTTCAGGCGCAGGGCTTCACTGAAGCTTTCTTT.

This clonotype has a handful of counts. J is TRBJ2-7 and V is TRBV4-1, with 10 bases fitting TRBD2. V shed 6 bases, J shed 4 bases, and the junction held 12 bases outside the gene matches. The CDR3 contains 16 residues. CDR1 MGHRA and CDR2 YSYEKL come from the germline V gene. The CDR3 DNA is TGCGCCAGCAGTCTCCGCCCGGGACTAGCGAAGTACGAGCAGTACTTC. Protein sequence: CASSLRPGLAKYEQYF.

This clonotype was seen ten or more times. The rearrangement uses TRBV6-5 and TRBJ2-1, with TRBD2 matching 7 bases. This CDR3 is built from 14 residues. Germline assignment: CDR1 MNHEY and CDR2 SVGAGI. The trim removed 4 bases at V and 7 bases at J, leaving 7 bases unmatched. The CDR3: CASSLRARGNEQFF. The CDR3 DNA sequence: TGTGCCAGCAGTTTGAGAGCGCGGGGGAATGAGCAGTTCTTC.

This clonotype was seen many times. CDR3 amino acids: CASSEDFLTDTQYF. CDR3 nucleotide sequence: TGTGCCAGCAGTGAAGATTTTCTCACAGATACGCAGTATTTT. The chain is built from TRBV6-1 and TRBJ2-3, with D hard to call. The CDR3 spans 14 residues. The germline V gene has CDR1 MNHNS and CDR2 SASEGT. With 1 base removed from V and 2 bases from J, the gap between germline ends came to 7 bases.

This clonotype occurred many times. The rearrangement joins TRBV6-6 to TRBJ2-3; 7 nucleotides agree with TRBD1. The CDR3 has 13 residues. The ends lost 10 bases at V and 2 bases at J; junction bases unmatched: 6. Germline CDR1 and CDR2: MNHNY and SVGAGI (reference sequence). The chain's CDR3 is CATLDRHTDTQYF. The DNA for the CDR3 is TGTGCCACCCTGGACAGGCACACAGATACGCAGTATTTT.

This clonotype has just a few counts. The genes are TRBV29-1 and TRBJ1-5; D is perhaps TRBD1 (5 bases). The germline V and J ends were trimmed by 5 bases and 5 bases, with 13 bases remaining between them. The germline V gene has CDR1 SQVTM and CDR2 ANQGSEA. The CDR3 is 13 residues long. In DNA form, the CDR3 reads TGCAGCGTTTCCGGGACGGGGGATCAGCCCCAGCATTTT. Translation gives CSVSGTGDQPQHF.

This clonotype occurred many times. This chain uses TRBV18 with TRBJ1-1, with 7 positions matching TRBD1. The CDR3 loop spans 17 amino acids. Unmatched junction bases numbered 12, after V lost 2 bases and J lost 3 bases. Germline V gene lookup returns CDR1 KGHSH and CDR2 LQKENI. The CDR3 DNA sequence: TGTGCCAGCTCACCAGTTGACAGGGTACTTGAGGACACTGAAGCTTTCTTT. The encoded protein is CASSPVDRVLEDTEAFF.

This clonotype was recorded at least ten times. The chain combines TRBV6-6 with TRBJ2-2; the match to TRBD1 covers 7 bases. CDR3 length equals 16 residues. After removal of 0 bases from V and 1 base from J, the junction contained 2 bases not matched to a gene. From germline, CDR1 is MNHNY and CDR2 SVGAGI (reference sequence). The CDR3 spells CASSYSRTGNTGELFF. CDR3 coding DNA: TGTGCCAGCAGTTACTCACGGACAGGGAACACCGGGGAGCTGTTTTTT.

The chain combines TRBV7-9 with TRBJ2-2; 8 bases are a match to TRBD2. This CDR3 comprises 18 residues. CDR1 and CDR2 (germline): SEHNR, FQNEAQ (reference sequence). The ends lost 2 bases at V and 4 bases at J; junction bases unmatched: 12. CDR3 loop: CASSLSSGRADGTGELFF. The CDR3 DNA is TGTGCCAGCAGCTTATCCTCCGGGAGGGCCGACGGCACCGGGGAGCTGTTTTTT.

This clonotype was seen more than once but under ten times. The chain carries TRBV20-1 and TRBJ2-2; TRBD1 or TRBD2 may be the D gene (5 bases each). The V and J ends lost 6 bases and 6 bases respectively, with 8 bases between them. The length of the CDR3 is 11 residues. Germline assignment: CDR1 DFQATT and CDR2 SNEGSKA (reference sequence). The CDR3 loop reads CSAGRAGELFF. CDR3 coding DNA: TGCAGTGCGGGACGGGCCGGGGAGCTGTTTTTT.